The 30 T cell receptor beta chains listed next were all sequenced from one sample in a study of response to subunit inactivated influenza vaccine. Each CDR3 protein gets one entry after TCRdb re-called the RT-PCR reads with MiXCR. Of approximately 700,000 distinct CDR3 sequences in the sample, approximately 13% were seen once. The sequenced sample was PBMCs from blood, obtained 14 to 15 days before vaccination. The receptors were gathered from a man aged 50-59 years who received an inactivated influenza vaccine.

V and J are TRBV2 and TRBJ1-1, with 8 bases fitting TRBD1. Germline V gene lookup returns CDR1 SNHLY and CDR2 FYNNEI. This CDR3 is 14 amino acids long. V lost 1 base and J lost 6; bases outside the gene matches: 4. Written as DNA, the CDR3 is TGTGCCAGCAGTGAAGACAGGGGGACGTCTGAAGCTTTCTTT. Its translation: CASSEDRGTSEAFF.

The sample holds a few counts of this clonotype. The chain recombines TRBV2 with TRBJ2-2; TRBD1 matches 8 bases. This CDR3 comprises 13 residues. CDR1 is SNHLY, CDR2 FYNNEI, per germline. V lost 6 bases and J lost 5; bases outside the gene matches: 2. CDR3 loop: CASRTGETGELFF. The DNA for the CDR3 is TGTGCCAGCAGGACAGGGGAGACCGGGGAGCTGTTTTTT. The variable domain in full, with the rest retrieved from reference TRBV2 and TRBJ2-2, is EPEVTQTPSHQVTQMGQEVILRCVPISNHLYFYWYRQILGQKVEFLVSFYNNEISEKSEIFDDQFSVERPDGSNFTLKIRSTKLEDSAMYFCASRTGETGELFFGEGSRLTVL.

There are many counts of this clonotype. The chain carries TRBV6-5 and TRBJ1-1, with a tentative D call TRBD1 (5 bases). V lost 5 bases to trimming and J lost 3 bases, with 19 bases between them. The length of the CDR3 is 16 residues. From germline, CDR1 is MNHEY and CDR2 SVGAGI. The CDR3 protein is CASSHLGGRADTEAFF. In DNA form, the CDR3 reads TGTGCCAGCAGTCACCTGGGGGGGAGGGCGGACACTGAAGCTTTCTTT.

The chain has TRBV6-1 and TRBJ1-5, with D maybe TRBD1 (6 bases). Trimming took off 3 bases at V and 0 bases at J, with 15 bases between the two ends. Germline lookup yields CDR1 MNHNS and CDR2 SASEGT. CDR3 length equals 17 residues. The CDR3 sequence is CASSDFTGTSSNQPQHF. In DNA form, the CDR3 reads TGTGCCAGCAGTGATTTCACCGGGACAAGTAGCAATCAGCCCCAGCATTTT.

This clonotype was detected only a few times. This chain links TRBV4-3 with TRBJ2-5; no definite D call. Deletions cut 0 bases from V and 4 bases from J, with 12 bases between. Germline V lookup: CDR1 LGHNA, CDR2 YSLEER. The CDR3 covers 15 residues. CDR3 sequence (DNA): TGCGCCAGCAGCCAAGATCGTATCAGTACAGAGACCCAGTACTTC. Protein product: CASSQDRISTETQYF.

The gene calls are TRBV10-3 and TRBJ2-7, with D possibly being TRBD2 (5 bases). The germline CDR1 and CDR2 sequences are ENHRY and SYGVKD. CDR3 length equals 14 residues. With 7 bases removed from V and 0 bases from J, the gap between germline ends came to 13 bases. The CDR3 sequence: CAIKRGQDSYEQYF. Here the CDR3 DNA reads TGTGCCATCAAACGGGGTCAGGACTCCTACGAGCAGTACTTC.

The genes are TRBV7-2 and TRBJ2-7; D might be TRBD1 or TRBD2, each matching 6 bases. In germline, CDR1 is SGHTA, CDR2 FQGNSA. Trimming cost V 1 base and J 3 bases, with 16 bases left between them. The CDR3 loop spans 16 amino acids. The CDR3 DNA reads as TGTGCCAGCAGCTTAGGTGGGGGGCATCCCATCTACGAGCAGTACTTC. It is translated as CASSLGGGHPIYEQYF.

This clonotype was picked up many times. V and J are TRBV12-3 or TRBV12-4 and TRBJ2-3, with TRBD1 as a possible D gene (5 bases). The V and J ends lost 6 bases and 6 bases respectively, with 13 bases between them. The CDR3 totals 13 residues. The CDR3 DNA reads as TGTGCCAGCAGCGTAGGACAAACCGATACGCAGTATTTT. Translated: CASSVGQTDTQYF.

The chain links TRBV7-6 to TRBJ2-3; 9 nucleotides line up with TRBD2. The CDR3 totals 16 residues. V was pared by 1 base and J by 6 bases, with 8 bases of the junction left unmatched. Germline V gene lookup returns CDR1 SGHVS and CDR2 FNYEAQ. This CDR3 is CASSLEPSGTWDTQYF. In DNA, the CDR3 is TGTGCCAGCAGCTTAGAGCCTAGCGGGACGTGGGATACGCAGTATTTT.

The rearrangement joins TRBV20-1 to TRBJ1-4; possible D gene TRBD1, 6 bases. V gave up 0 bases and J gave up 8 bases, with 13 bases separating them. Germline CDR1 DFQATT, CDR2 SNEGSKA (reference sequence). There are 14 residues in the CDR3. The CDR3 coding sequence is TGCAGTGCTAGAGATGTATCAGGGGCGGAAAAACTGTTTTTT. It is translated as CSARDVSGAEKLFF.

The table lists this clonotype with a few counts. V gene TRBV29-1 combines with J gene TRBJ2-5, with TRBD2 matching over 11 bases. V shed 3 bases, J shed 0 bases, and the junction held 9 bases outside the gene matches. Germline loops: CDR1 SQVTM, CDR2 ANQGSEA. CDR3 length: 17 amino acids. CDR3 sequence reads: CSVDGLAGGVYQETQYF. CDR3 sequence (DNA): TGCAGCGTTGATGGTCTAGCGGGAGGAGTGTACCAAGAGACCCAGTACTTC.

The table lists this clonotype with many counts. CDR3 sequence reads: CASSKTIGRSSYEQYF. DNA of the CDR3: TGCGCCAGCAGCAAGACCATCGGACGGTCTTCCTACGAGCAGTACTTC. The V gene is TRBV5-1, the J gene TRBJ2-7; no clear D. V shed 4 bases and J shed 1 base, with 18 bases lying between them. The CDR3 spans 16 residues. The V gene's germline CDR1 is SGHRS and CDR2 YFSETQ.

The rearrangement joins TRBV29-1 to TRBJ2-7; 10 bases line up with TRBD1. With 6 bases clipped from V and 7 bases from J, the junction kept 15 bases outside the gene matches. Germline CDR1 reads SQVTM; CDR2 reads ANQGSEA. CDR3 length: 15 residues. Here the CDR3 DNA reads TGCAGCGTGGGGACAGGGGCAACACCTCCCCGGGAGCAGTACTTC. Amino acids: CSVGTGATPPREQYF.

This clonotype was detected many times. This chain joins TRBV7-8 and TRBJ2-3, with 10 bases that match TRBD2. Germline values: CDR1 SGHVS, CDR2 FQNEAQ. The CDR3 contains 15 residues. The V and J ends lost 4 bases and 5 bases, in that order; junction bases with no gene match: 6. CDR3 in amino acids: CASSYTSGKRDTQYF. The CDR3 region has the DNA TGTGCCAGCAGCTACACTAGCGGGAAGAGAGATACGCAGTATTTT.

This clonotype appeared a few times. This chain uses TRBV4-1 with TRBJ2-7; tentatively, D is TRBD1 (5 bases). V was clipped by 0 bases and J by 0 bases, with 12 bases between them. CDR1 MGHRA and CDR2 YSYEKL come from the germline V gene. This CDR3 is 16 amino acids long. The CDR3 is CASSQDPTGASYEQYF. As DNA, the CDR3 is TGCGCCAGCAGCCAAGATCCAACAGGAGCCTCCTACGAGCAGTACTTC.

This CDR3 is CSARVGGGFEKLFF. The CDR3 DNA reads TGCAGTGCTAGAGTGGGAGGAGGATTTGAAAAACTGTTTTTT. The V gene is TRBV20-1, the J gene TRBJ1-4; D ambiguous. The CDR3 covers 14 residues. The V and J ends lost 1 base and 7 bases respectively, with 13 bases between them. The germline V gene has CDR1 DFQATT and CDR2 SNEGSKA (reference sequence).

This clonotype was detected many times. The genes are TRBV7-9 and TRBJ2-1; TRBD1 agrees at 8 bases. Germline CDR1 and CDR2: SEHNR and FQNEAQ (reference sequence). The CDR3 extends over 16 amino acids. The ends lost 2 bases at V and 3 bases at J; junction bases unmatched: 6. CDR3 sequence reads: CASSLRQGASYNEQFF. In DNA form, the CDR3 reads TGTGCCAGCAGCTTAAGGCAGGGGGCGAGCTACAATGAGCAGTTCTTC.

The sample holds a few counts of this clonotype. The CDR3 reads CASSQGRRGEQYF. DNA for the CDR3: TGTGCCAGCAGCCAAGGGAGGAGGGGCGAGCAGTACTTC. This rearrangement joins TRBV3-1 to TRBJ2-7; D might be TRBD2 (6 bases). Germline V gene sequence: CDR1 LGHDT, CDR2 YNNKEL (reference sequence). This CDR3 has 13 amino acids. Trimming removed 1 base from V and 6 bases from J, with 10 bases in between.

The J gene is TRBJ2-7, the V gene TRBV3-1; a weak D match, TRBD1 (6 bases). CDR3 length equals 13 residues. Deletions cut 4 bases from V and 4 bases from J, with 11 bases between. Germline values: CDR1 LGHDT, CDR2 YNNKEL (reference sequence). DNA of the CDR3: TGTGCCAGCAGCCCCTGGGACAAATACGAGCAGTACTTC. Translating it yields CASSPWDKYEQYF.

Concerning this clonotype: One junction end does not reproduce the germline sequence, and a read error may be involved. This chain uses TRBV15 with TRBJ1-1; D is undetermined. Germline V gene lookup returns CDR1 LNHNV and CDR2 YYDKDF (reference sequence). The CDR3 extends over 13 amino acids. The CDR3 nucleotides are TGTGCCACGTCAATCCGGTGGAACACTGAAGCTCTCTTT. This codes for CATSIRWNTEALF. Filled out from reference TRBV15 and TRBJ1-1, the complete variable domain reads DAMVIQNPRYQVTQFGKPVTLSCSQTLNHNVMYWYQQKSSQAPKLLFHYYDKDFNNEADTPDNFQSRRPNTSFCFLDIRSPGLGDTAMYLCATSIRWNTEALFGQGTRLTVV.

This clonotype was seen repeatedly, ten times or more. V usage is TRBV7-2 and J usage is TRBJ2-7, with 9 positions matching TRBD2. V was clipped by 3 bases and J by 3 bases; unmatched bases: 3. Germline CDR1 and CDR2: SGHTA and FQGNSA. The CDR3 runs to 14 residues. The CDR3 bases are TGTGCCAGCAGCTTGACTAGCGGAATCTACGAGCAGTACTTC. It is translated as CASSLTSGIYEQYF.

In this sample, this clonotype turned up a few times. The rearrangement links TRBV20-1 to TRBJ2-5; D is perhaps TRBD2 (6 bases). Trimming pared 4 bases from V and 2 bases from J, leaving 14 bases between. Germline assignment: CDR1 DFQATT and CDR2 SNEGSKA (reference sequence). This CDR3 region has 14 residues. CDR3 protein: CSANNRGKQETQYF. The DNA of the CDR3 is TGCAGTGCTAACAATCGGGGGAAGCAAGAGACCCAGTACTTC.

There are a few counts of this clonotype. This chain connects TRBV20-1 to TRBJ2-7; TRBD2 matches 9 bases. Germline CDR1 is DFQATT and CDR2 is SNEGSKA (reference sequence). The CDR3 totals 14 residues. V lost 6 bases and J lost 4; bases outside the gene matches: 10. The CDR3 loop is CSASTGTSSYEQYF. CDR3 DNA: TGCAGTGCAAGTACCGGGACTAGCAGTTACGAGCAGTACTTC.

The V call is TRBV4-1, the J call TRBJ2-5, with D perhaps assigned TRBD1 or TRBD2 (6 bases each). V was pared by 2 bases and J by 1 base, with 14 bases between. From germline, CDR1 is MGHRA and CDR2 YSYEKL. The CDR3 contains 16 residues. This chain's CDR3 is CASSQMFGGIQETQYF. The CDR3 DNA reads TGCGCCAGCAGCCAAATGTTCGGGGGCATCCAAGAGACCCAGTACTTC.

This clonotype appeared a few times. The V call is TRBV6-2 or TRBV6-3, the J call TRBJ2-1, with D maybe TRBD2 (5 bases). Germline V lookup: CDR1 MNHEY, CDR2 SVGEGT. The CDR3 extends over 15 amino acids. Trimming stripped 3 bases from V and 0 bases from J, with 9 bases between. The chain's CDR3 is CASSYKSGSYNEQFF. DNA for the CDR3: TGTGCCAGCAGTTATAAAAGCGGCTCCTACAATGAGCAGTTCTTC.

The chain recombines TRBV20-1 with TRBJ2-6; TRBD1 aligns across 8 bases. J lost 0 bases, V lost 3 bases, and 4 bases had no gene match. This CDR3 has 16 residues. Germline CDR1 reads DFQATT; CDR2 reads SNEGSKA (reference sequence). The CDR3 sequence: CSARDRALSGANVLTF. The CDR3 DNA is TGCAGTGCTAGGGACAGGGCCCTCTCTGGGGCCAACGTCCTGACTTTC.

This clonotype has at least ten counts. The CDR3 bases are TGCGCCAGCAGCCAACCAGCGAGGACAGGGTCTGGAAACACCATATATTTT. Translated, it gives CASSQPARTGSGNTIYF. V and J are TRBV4-1 and TRBJ1-3; 8 bases are shared with TRBD1. Germline lookup yields CDR1 MGHRA and CDR2 YSYEKL. CDR3 size: 17 residues. J was trimmed by 1 base and V by 2 bases; bases with no gene match: 7.

The gene calls are TRBV24-1 and TRBJ2-1, with 9 bases identical to TRBD2. With 4 bases clipped from V and 6 bases from J, the junction kept 9 bases outside the gene matches. The CDR3 sequence is 16 residues long. CDR1 and CDR2 from the germline V gene are KGHDR and SFDVKD. The chain's CDR3 is CATSDSTAGGFNEQFF. The CDR3 bases are TGTGCCACCAGTGACTCAACAGCGGGAGGCTTCAATGAGCAGTTCTTC.

This clonotype was counted a few times. Here the CDR3 reads CAISVAGGPGTSDTQYF. In DNA form, the CDR3 reads TGTGCCATCAGTGTAGCGGGGGGGCCAGGGACGTCAGATACGCAGTATTTT. The chain links TRBV10-3 to TRBJ2-3, with TRBD2 matching over 11 bases. The CDR3 is 17 amino acids. Trimming took 4 bases from V and 4 from J; bases not matched to a gene: 10. CDR1 ENHRY and CDR2 SYGVKD come from the germline V gene.

The table lists this clonotype with a few counts. The chain recombines TRBV7-2 with TRBJ2-7, with 9 bases lining up with TRBD2. V shed 5 bases, J shed 6 bases, and the junction held 11 bases outside the gene matches. The CDR3 length is 15 residues. The V gene's germline CDR1 is SGHTA and CDR2 FQGNSA. As DNA, the CDR3 is TGTGCCAGCAGCCCAGTAGCGGGGGCCGCGGCCGAGCAGTACTTC. Encoded protein: CASSPVAGAAAEQYF.